This T cell receptor beta chain was sequenced for a study of T cell repertoires in cytomegalovirus infection. Study information: Indications of both CMV infection and matching HLA type were provided by public TCR beta signatures.

Broader study findings: Identification of carriers of CMV plus the relevant HLA was achieved through cumulative public TCR beta family frequency. Predominance within the ex vivo response was attributable to HLA-C-restricted CMV-specific TCR beta clonotypes.

One entry per CDR3 protein, called by TCRdb with MiXCR from the reads. This sample has about 150,000 distinct CDR3 sequences; 20% to 25% occur once, and the top ten carry roughly 11%. To note about this clonotype: Its antigen is not identified. Relative to the germline gene, one junction end is altered; a read error may explain this.

CDR1 is LGHDT and CDR2 is YNNKEL in the germline V gene (reference sequence). CDR3 length: 18 residues. The J gene is TRBJ1-1, the V gene TRBV3-1, with 10 bases matching TRBD1. The sequenced sample consisted of PBMCs. The clonotype was recovered from a human donor in good health (CMV status not recorded). Some clones in this sample may be carry-over from other donors' samples. For the CDR3, the DNA is TGTGCCAGCAGCCAAGATAAGGGACAGGGGAATATGAACACTGAAGCTGTCTTT. It specifies CASSQDKGQGNMNTEAVF.